The rows below give T cell receptor beta chains drawn from one sample of a study of technical replicates of blood from a few donors. Repertoires were generated with immunoSEQ multiplex PCR, while TCRdb's copy carries only in-frame clones and drops some. The sample includes some 78,000 clones, approximately 95% seen only once; the top ten take around 0.25%. What was sequenced was T cells isolated from PBMCs. The source of these receptors is a human donor in good health. The CDR3 runs from the conserved cysteine through the conserved F or W. Each record gives: V gene, J gene, CDR3 protein.

TRBV28,TRBJ1-2,CASGRDRGNYTF
TRBV5-1,TRBJ1-1,CASSVAPQGPTEAFF
TRBV6-1,TRBJ2-1,CASSASSGSANEQFF
TRBV27,TRBJ2-3,CASSFGLLTGGSTDTQYF
TRBV25-1,TRBJ1-2,CASGAGNYGYTF
TRBV21-1,TRBJ1-2,CASSKVEGIYGYTF
TRBV5-1,TRBJ2-7,CASSPGQGVYEQYF
TRBV19,TRBJ1-2,CASRPQGTFSNYGYTF
TRBV9,TRBJ1-1,CASSVEKGPSSNTEAFF
TRBV5-6,TRBJ1-2,CASSLGQVYGYTF
TRBV5-1,TRBJ2-3,CASNEGDGRGHTQYF
TRBV6-1,TRBJ1-2,CASRQGWDGYTF
TRBV2,TRBJ1-1,CASSIQGFRNTEAFF
TRBV6-1,TRBJ2-7,CASSPRTGEKVEQYF
TRBV14,TRBJ2-7,CASSQVPEDEQYF
TRBV4-2,TRBJ2-3,CASSQEHRGFSDTQYF
TRBV5-4,TRBJ1-3,CASSLFGQGSGNTIYF
TRBV5-1,TRBJ2-6,CASSLKTLWDRDTGANVLTF
TRBV9,TRBJ2-1,CASSVVQGRSYNEQFF
TRBV2,TRBJ2-7,CASSPGFSTYEQYF
TRBV5-1,TRBJ2-2,CASSGGRGTGELFF
TRBV30,TRBJ2-6,CAWSATGSMAGANVLTF
TRBV27,TRBJ2-1,CASSLTSRPYNEQFF
TRBV5-1,TRBJ2-1,CASSLLGTGNNEQFF
TRBV5-1,TRBJ2-7,CASSMGLLYEQYF
TRBV9,TRBJ2-7,CASSVAEGRWGDEQYF
TRBV6-5,TRBJ1-6,CASTEDRGNSPLHF
TRBV27,TRBJ2-7,CASSLSYSGTGSYEQYF
TRBV28,TRBJ1-1,CASRSPGTSAFF
TRBV27,TRBJ1-5,CASRRTGRDQPQHF
TRBV27,TRBJ2-7,CASRRDRGREQYF
TRBV5-4,TRBJ2-7,CASSLWSGGAQEQYF
TRBV18,TRBJ2-7,CASSEAWGGTSYEQYF
TRBV4-1,TRBJ1-1,CASSQQTGSTEAFF
TRBV18,TRBJ1-4,CASSRGENEKLFF
TRBV28,TRBJ1-5,CASSVTQGWQPQHF
TRBV4-2,TRBJ2-4,CASSQDSGAKNIQYF
TRBV5-1,TRBJ2-4,CASSPGAGSGGILAKNIQYF
TRBV28,TRBJ2-1,CASSLWGQGVGNEQFF
TRBV28,TRBJ2-1,CASSPTLRSNQFF
TRBV2,TRBJ2-7,CASSDGGNEQYF
TRBV5-1,TRBJ2-7,CASSPNTGHSYEQYF
TRBV7-2,TRBJ1-5,CASSPARGYQPQHF
TRBV7-9,TRBJ1-2,CASSFGGGANYGYTF
TRBV28,TRBJ2-7,CASTHDNPLAEQYF